These 4 T cell receptor beta chains share one sample of origin, sequenced in a study of blood T cell repertoires in COVID-19. Data came from immunoSEQ multiplex PCR; TCRdb stores just in-frame clones and leaves some out. The sample holds tens of thousands of clones, approximately 83% seen once. Specimen: peripheral blood. The receptors were sampled from a woman aged 55-69 years with acute or convalescent COVID-19.

The V gene is TRBV30, the J gene TRBJ2-7; TRBD1 might be the D (5 bases). V was clipped by 1 base and J by 6 bases, with 7 bases between them. Germline CDR1 is GTSNPN and CDR2 is SVGIG (reference sequence). CDR3 length: 11 amino acids. The CDR3 sequence: CAWSAGFEQYF. In DNA, the CDR3 is TGTGCCTGGAGTGCAGGGTTCGAGCAGTACTTC.

The CDR3 is CASSGQSVGEQFF. CDR3 bases: TGTGCCAGCAGTGGACAATCGGTGGGTGAGCAGTTCTTC. The rearrangement joins TRBV6-2 or TRBV6-3 to TRBJ2-1; D possibly corresponds to TRBD1 (5 bases). Germline V gene data show CDR1 as MNHEY and CDR2 as SVGEGT. The CDR3 runs to 13 residues. V shed 5 bases and J shed 9 bases, with 14 bases lying between them.

This sequence joins TRBV27 and TRBJ2-6, with a weak D call TRBD1 (6 bases). Germline V gene data show CDR1 as MNHEY and CDR2 as SMNVEV (reference sequence). This CDR3 has 17 residues. V dropped 3 bases and J dropped 2 bases, with 14 bases sitting between them. CDR3 in DNA: TGTGCCAGCAGTTTGGGGACACCGAGAGCTGGGGCCAACGTCCTGACTTTC. Amino acid sequence: CASSLGTPRAGANVLTF. Combining the CDR3 with reference TRBV27 and TRBJ2-6 gives the whole variable domain EAQVTQNPRYLITVTGKKLTVTCSQNMNHEYMSWYRQDPGLGLRQIYYSMNVEVTDKGDVPEGYKVSRKEKRNFPLILESPSPNQTSLYFCASSLGTPRAGANVLTFGAGSRLTVL.

The V and J genes are TRBV6-5 and TRBJ2-2, with TRBD1 matching 11 bases. The CDR3 loop spans 15 amino acids. The J segment lost 7 bases and the V segment lost 6 bases, leaving 7 bases of the junction unmatched. Germline CDR1 MNHEY, CDR2 SVGAGI. This chain's CDR3 is CASRRDRGIVGELFF. In DNA form, the CDR3 reads TGTGCCAGCAGACGGGACAGGGGGATTGTCGGGGAGCTGTTTTTT.